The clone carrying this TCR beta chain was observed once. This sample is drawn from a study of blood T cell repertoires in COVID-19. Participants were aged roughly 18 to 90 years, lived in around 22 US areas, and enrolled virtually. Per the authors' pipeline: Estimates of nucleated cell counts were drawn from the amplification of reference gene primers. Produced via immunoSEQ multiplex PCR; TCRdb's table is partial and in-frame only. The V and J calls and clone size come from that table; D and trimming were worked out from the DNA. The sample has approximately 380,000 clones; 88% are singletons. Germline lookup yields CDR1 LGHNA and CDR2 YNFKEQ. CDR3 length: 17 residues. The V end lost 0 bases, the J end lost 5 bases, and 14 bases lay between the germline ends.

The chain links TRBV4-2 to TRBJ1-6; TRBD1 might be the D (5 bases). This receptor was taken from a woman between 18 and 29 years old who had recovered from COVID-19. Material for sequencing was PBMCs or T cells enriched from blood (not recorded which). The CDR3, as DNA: TGTGCCAGCAGCCAAGAGGCTTGGGGGGTAAATAATTCACCCCTCCACTTT. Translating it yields CASSQEAWGVNNSPLHF.